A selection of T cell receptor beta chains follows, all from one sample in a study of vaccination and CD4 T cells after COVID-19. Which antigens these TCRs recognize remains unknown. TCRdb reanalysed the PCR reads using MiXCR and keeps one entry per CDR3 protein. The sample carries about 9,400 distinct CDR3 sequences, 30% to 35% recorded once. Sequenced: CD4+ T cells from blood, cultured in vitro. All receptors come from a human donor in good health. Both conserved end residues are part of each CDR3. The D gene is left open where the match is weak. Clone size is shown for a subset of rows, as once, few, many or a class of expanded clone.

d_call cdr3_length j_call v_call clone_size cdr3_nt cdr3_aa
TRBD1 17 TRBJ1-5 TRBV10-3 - TGTGCCATCAGTGAGGACAGGGGGCTATCTGGAAATCAGCCCCAGCATTTT CAISEDRGLSGNQPQHF
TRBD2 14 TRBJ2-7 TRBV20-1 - TGCAGTGCTCTCTTGGCGGGAGGGTATTTGCAGCAGTACTTC CSALLAGGYLQQYF
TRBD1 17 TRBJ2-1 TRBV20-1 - TGCAGTGCTAGAGAGCCGGGACAGGGGGCTCCCCGCAATGAGCAGTTCTTC CSAREPGQGAPRNEQFF
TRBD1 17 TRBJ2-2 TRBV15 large TGTGCCACCAGCAGAGATCATTGGGACAGGGGCACCGGGGAGCTGTTTTTT CATSRDHWDRGTGELFF
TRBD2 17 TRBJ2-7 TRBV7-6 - TGTGCCAGCAGCCGTACCGCGGGCGGGGGGCCTCTGTACGAGCAGTACTTC CASSRTAGGGPLYEQYF
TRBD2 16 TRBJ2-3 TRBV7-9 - TGTGCCAGCAGCTCGGGACTAGCGGGAGTCGCAGATACGCAGTATTTT CASSSGLAGVADTQYF
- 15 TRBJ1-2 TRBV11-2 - TGTGCCAGCAGCTCCCGGCGCCCGGGGGACTATGGCTACACCTTC CASSSRRPGDYGYTF
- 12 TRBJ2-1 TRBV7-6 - TGTGCCAGCAGCTTTTCCGGCCATGAGCAGTTCTTC CASSFSGHEQFF
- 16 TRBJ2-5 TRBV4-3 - TGCGCCAGCAGCCAAGAGACAAGGGGGATACAAGAGACCCAGTACTTC CASSQETRGIQETQYF
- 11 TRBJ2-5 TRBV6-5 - TGTGCCAGCAGTTACTTCGGGACCCAGTACTTC CASSYFGTQYF
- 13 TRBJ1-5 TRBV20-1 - TGCAGTGCTACGGACCCCAGGGGTCAGCCCCAGCATTTT CSATDPRGQPQHF
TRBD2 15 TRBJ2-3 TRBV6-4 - TGTGCCAGCAGTATGGGACTATCTAACACAGATACGCAGTATTTT CASSMGLSNTDTQYF
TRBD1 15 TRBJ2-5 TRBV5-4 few TGTGCCAGCAGCTTGCCGGGACAGGGGGCGGAGACCCAGTACTTC CASSLPGQGAETQYF
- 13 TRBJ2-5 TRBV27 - TGTGCCAGACCTGGACAGACCCAAGAGACCCAGTACTTC CARPGQTQETQYF
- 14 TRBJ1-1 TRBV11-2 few TGTGCCAGCAGCGCCAGGGTTAGGAACACTGAAGCTTTCTTT CASSARVRNTEAFF
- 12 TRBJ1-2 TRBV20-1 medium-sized TGCAGTGCAAAGACAGGTTACTCTGGCTACACCTTC CSAKTGYSGYTF
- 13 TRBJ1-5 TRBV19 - TGTGCCAGTAGTTTTGACCCCAATCAGCCCCAGCATTTT CASSFDPNQPQHF
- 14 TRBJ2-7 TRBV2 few TGTGCCAGCAGTGATCGGACGAGCTCCTACGAGCAGTACTTC CASSDRTSSYEQYF
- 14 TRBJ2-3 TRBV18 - TGTGCCAGCTCACCTCTAGCCCAGGCAGATACGCAGTATTTT CASSPLAQADTQYF
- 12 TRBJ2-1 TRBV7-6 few TGTGCCAGCAGCACCGTAAACAATGAGCAGTTCTTC CASSTVNNEQFF
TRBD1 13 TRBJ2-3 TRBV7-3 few TGTGCCAGCAGCCGACAGGGGACAGATACGCAGTATTTT CASSRQGTDTQYF
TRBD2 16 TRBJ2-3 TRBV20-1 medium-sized TGCAGTGCTCCTGGACTAGCGGGAGGGCCGACAGATACGCAGTATTTT CSAPGLAGGPTDTQYF
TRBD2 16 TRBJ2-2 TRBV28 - TGTGCCAGCAGTTCTGTGACTAGCGGACAGACCGGGGAGCTGTTTTTT CASSSVTSGQTGELFF
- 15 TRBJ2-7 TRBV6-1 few TGTGCCAGCAGTCCGAGCGGAGGGATCTCCTACGAGCAGTACTTC CASSPSGGISYEQYF
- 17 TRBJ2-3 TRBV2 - TGTGCCAGCATGAAACCCCGGAGGGGGGTTAGCACAGATACGCAGTATTTT CASMKPRRGVSTDTQYF
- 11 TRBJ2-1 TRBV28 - TGTGCCAGCAGCCCCTCCGCCCAGCAGTTCTTC CASSPSAQQFF
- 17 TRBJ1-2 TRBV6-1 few TGTGCCAGCAGTGAAAAGGGGCAGGGACGGATTAACTATGGCTACACCTTC CASSEKGQGRINYGYTF
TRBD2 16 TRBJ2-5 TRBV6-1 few TGTGCCAGCAGTGTGGGGACTAGCGGGAGTGCAGAGACCCAGTACTTC CASSVGTSGSAETQYF
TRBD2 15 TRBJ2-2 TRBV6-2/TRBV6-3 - TGTGCCAGCAGGCTAGCGGGAGTGAGGACCGGGGAGCTGTTTTTT CASRLAGVRTGELFF
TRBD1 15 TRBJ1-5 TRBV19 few TGTGCCAGTAGTATTGGGGGACAGGGTTATCAGCCCCAGCATTTT CASSIGGQGYQPQHF
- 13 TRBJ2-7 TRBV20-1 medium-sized TGCAGTGCTCCCGGGACGGTCTCCTACGAGCAGTACTTC CSAPGTVSYEQYF
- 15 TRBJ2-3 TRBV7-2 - TGTGCCAGCAGCTTAGATGGAGGCGGCACAGATACGCAGTATTTT CASSLDGGGTDTQYF
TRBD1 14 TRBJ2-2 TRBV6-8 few TGTGCCAGCAGTGCGACAGGGGCCTACGGGGAGCTGTTTTTT CASSATGAYGELFF
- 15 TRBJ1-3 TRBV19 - TGTGCCAGTAGTAAAGAAAGGGCCCCTGGAAACACCATATATTTT CASSKERAPGNTIYF
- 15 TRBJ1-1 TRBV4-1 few TGCGCCAGCAGCCAGCCGGGAAGGGGTCGACCTGAAGCTTTCTTT CASSQPGRGRPEAFF
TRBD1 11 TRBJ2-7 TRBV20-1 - TGCAGTGCCGGAAGTCCGGGACAGGAACAATTC CSAGSPGQEQF
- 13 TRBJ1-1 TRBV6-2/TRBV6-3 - TGTGCCAGCACACTAGGAATAGGGACTGAAGCTTTCTTT CASTLGIGTEAFF
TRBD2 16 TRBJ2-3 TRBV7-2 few TGTGCCAGCAGCTTTAGGGCCGGGGGGAGGGCAGATACGCAGTATTTT CASSFRAGGRADTQYF
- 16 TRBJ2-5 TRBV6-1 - TGTGCCAGCAGTCACCCCGTGGCAGGTCGAATGGAGACCCAGTACTTC CASSHPVAGRMETQYF
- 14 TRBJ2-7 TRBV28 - TGTGCCAGCAACGCTGCAGGGCCAACCTACGAGCAGTACTTC CASNAAGPTYEQYF
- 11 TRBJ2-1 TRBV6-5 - TGTGCCAGCAGATACTACAATGAGCAGTTCTTC CASRYYNEQFF
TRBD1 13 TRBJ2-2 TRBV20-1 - TGCAGTGCTTCCAGGGGGCCCACCGGGGAGCCGTTTTTT CSASRGPTGEPFF
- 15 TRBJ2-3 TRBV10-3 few TGTGCCATCAGTGACCCGGAGCGGGGCACAGATACGCAGTATTTT CAISDPERGTDTQYF
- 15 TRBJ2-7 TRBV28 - TGTGCCAGCAGTTGGGCGGGACAGCTCCCCTACGAGCAGTACTTC CASSWAGQLPYEQYF
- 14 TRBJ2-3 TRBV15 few TGTGCCACCAGCAGCGGGAGAGGCACAGATACGCAGTATTTT CATSSGRGTDTQYF
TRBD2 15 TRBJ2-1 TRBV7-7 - TGTGCTAGCAGCTTAGTGGCTAGCGGATACAATGAGCAGTTCTTC CASSLVASGYNEQFF
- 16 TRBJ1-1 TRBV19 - TGTGCCAGTATCCCCTCCCCCGGGACGGGGGACACTGAAGCTTTCTTT CASIPSPGTGDTEAFF
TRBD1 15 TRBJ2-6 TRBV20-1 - TGCAGTGCTCTGACAGGGCTGCGAGGGGCCAACGTCCTGACTTTC CSALTGLRGANVLTF
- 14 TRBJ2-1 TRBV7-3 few TGTGCCAGCAGCGTCTTTAGCGGACCCAATGAGCAGTTCTTC CASSVFSGPNEQFF
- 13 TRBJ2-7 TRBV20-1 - TGCAGTGCTAGGTGGCAGGGGGGAGGCGAGCAGTACTTC CSARWQGGGEQYF
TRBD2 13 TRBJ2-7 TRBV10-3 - TGTGCCAGCGGAAGGACTAGCGAGTACGAGCAGTACTTC CASGRTSEYEQYF